Listed here are 16 T cell receptor beta chains from one sample, sequenced in a study of shared clonotypes between healthy human individuals. The data were produced by immunoSEQ multiplex PCR, yet TCRdb's version contains in-frame clones alone and is incomplete. The data show some 1.4 million clones, with roughly 96% seen just once and approximately 1.2% held by the top ten. Material for sequencing was naive CD4+ T cells sorted from blood. Sample subset: CD45RA+ positively selected. The receptors come from a man aged 25 to 40 in good health.

This chain links TRBV9 with TRBJ2-2; the match to TRBD1 covers 7 bases. The junction had 10 bases not matched to a gene; V was cut back by 4 bases and J by 7 bases. This CDR3 comprises 15 residues. From germline, CDR1 is SGDLS and CDR2 YYNGEE. The CDR3 protein is CASSLRQGQGGELFF. The CDR3 nucleotides read TGTGCCAGCAGCTTAAGACAGGGCCAGGGCGGGGAGCTGTTTTTT. Combining the CDR3 with reference TRBV9 and TRBJ2-2 gives the whole variable domain DSGVTQTPKHLITATGQRVTLRCSPRSGDLSVYWYQQSLDQGLQFLIQYYNGEERAKGNILERFSAQQFPDLHSELNLSSLELGDSALYFCASSLRQGQGGELFFGEGSRLTVL.

The gene calls are TRBV7-9 and TRBJ2-1, with TRBD2 identical over 13 bases. The V and J ends lost 5 bases and 4 bases, in that order; junction bases with no gene match: 8. CDR1 is SEHNR, CDR2 FQNEAQ, per germline (reference sequence). The CDR3 covers 17 residues. The CDR3 loop reads CASSPPTSGRLYNEQFF. The CDR3 DNA reads TGTGCCAGCAGCCCCCCGACTAGCGGGAGGTTGTACAATGAGCAGTTCTTC.

This sequence joins TRBV18 and TRBJ1-4; no reliable D call. There are 16 residues in the CDR3. V was clipped by 4 bases and J by 3 bases, with 15 bases between them. Germline-derived CDR1 and CDR2 are KGHSH and LQKENI. The CDR3 here is CASSLVNGGSNEKLFF. The CDR3 DNA is TGTGCCAGCTCACTCGTTAACGGAGGTTCTAATGAAAAACTGTTTTTT.

The chain joins TRBV28 to TRBJ1-2; 8 bases are a match to TRBD1. CDR3 length: 16 amino acids. The V and J ends lost 5 bases and 2 bases, in that order; junction bases with no gene match: 10. Germline values: CDR1 MDHEN, CDR2 SYDVKM. In DNA form, the CDR3 reads TGTGCCAGCAGTCTCTTGACAGGGGCGCCCAACTATGGCTACACCTTC. This encodes CASSLLTGAPNYGYTF.

The chain combines TRBV9 with TRBJ1-1, with D tentatively TRBD1 (6 bases). Trimming left V 4 bases short and J 4 bases short, with 17 bases between. CDR1 SGDLS and CDR2 YYNGEE come from the germline V gene. This CDR3 comprises 15 residues. The CDR3 bases are TGTGCCAGCAGCTATCGGGGGCAGACGGGCACTGAAGCTTTCTTT. Its translation is CASSYRGQTGTEAFF.

A single count supports this clone. The chain's CDR3 is CASSPTLTGLNTEAFF. Written as DNA, the CDR3 is TGTGCCAGCTCACCAACCCTGACAGGGCTCAACACTGAAGCTTTCTTT. The chain combines TRBV18 with TRBJ1-1, with 7 bases aligning to TRBD1. The CDR3 sequence is 16 residues long. Germline V gives CDR1 KGHSH, CDR2 LQKENI. V lost 2 bases and J lost 2; bases outside the gene matches: 8.

V gene TRBV14 combines with J gene TRBJ2-7; 8 bases line up with TRBD2. After removal of 1 base from V and 5 bases from J, the junction contained 7 bases not matched to a gene. There are 15 residues in the CDR3. CDR1 and CDR2 (germline): SGHDN, FVKESK. The CDR3 loop reads CASSQVNAGGHEQYF. As DNA, the CDR3 is TGTGCCAGCAGCCAAGTGAACGCGGGGGGCCACGAGCAGTACTTC.

The chain links TRBV2 to TRBJ1-4; possibly TRBD1 for D (6 bases). The CDR3 loop spans 15 amino acids. Germline V lookup: CDR1 SNHLY, CDR2 FYNNEI. With 6 bases removed from V and 4 bases from J, the gap between germline ends came to 15 bases. Here the CDR3 reads CASRGAGVGNEKLFF. DNA of the CDR3: TGTGCCAGCAGAGGGGCAGGGGTGGGTAATGAAAAACTGTTTTTT.

This chain joins TRBV19 and TRBJ2-4; 10 positions match TRBD2. V lost 0 bases and J lost 9; bases outside the gene matches: 8. The CDR3 is 16 amino acids. Per germline, CDR1 LNHDA and CDR2 SQIVND (reference sequence). The CDR3 region is CASSIEFGLAAIIQYF. CDR3 nucleotide sequence: TGTGCCAGTAGTATAGAGTTCGGACTAGCGGCAATCATTCAGTACTTC.

This sequence joins TRBV27 and TRBJ2-3; D gene uncertain. V was pared by 3 bases and J by 4 bases, with 5 bases between. CDR3 size: 12 residues. The germline gives CDR1 MNHEY, CDR2 SMNVEV (reference sequence). CDR3 region: CASSFVADTQYF. CDR3 sequence (DNA): TGTGCCAGCAGTTTTGTTGCAGATACGCAGTATTTT.

The chain uses TRBV5-4 and TRBJ2-5; TRBD2 might be the D (6 bases). The CDR3 length is 15 residues. Germline assignment: CDR1 SGHNT and CDR2 YYREEE (reference sequence). Trimming took 4 bases from V and 0 from J, leaving 13 bases between them. CDR3 nucleotide sequence: TGTGCCAGCAGCCATCCCCGGGGGAACCAAGAGACCCAGTACTTC. This gives the protein CASSHPRGNQETQYF.

The V gene is TRBV6-1, the J gene TRBJ2-1; no clear D gene. Germline CDR1 reads MNHNS; CDR2 reads SASEGT. With 3 bases removed from V and 7 bases from J, the gap between germline ends came to 10 bases. CDR3 length equals 13 residues. DNA for the CDR3: TGTGCCAGCAGTGAGAATAGTTTTAATGAGCAGTTCTTC. Encoded protein: CASSENSFNEQFF.

The rearrangement links TRBV5-1 to TRBJ2-7, with 10 nucleotides matching TRBD2. V was pared by 4 bases and J by 0 bases, with 4 bases of the junction left unmatched. CDR1 and CDR2 from the germline V gene are SGHRS and YFSETQ. CDR3 length: 15 amino acids. The CDR3 region is CASSRASGSSYEQYF. The CDR3 nucleotides are TGCGCCAGCAGCAGGGCTAGCGGGAGCTCCTACGAGCAGTACTTC.

The J gene is TRBJ2-7, the V gene TRBV7-6; possibly TRBD1 for D (7 bases). Germline assignment: CDR1 SGHVS and CDR2 FNYEAQ. The V gene lost 1 base and the J gene lost 2 bases, with 12 bases spanning the gap. This CDR3 has 15 residues. In DNA form, the CDR3 reads TGTGCCAGCAGCTTAGGCCCAGGGGGGCCCTACGAGCAGTACTTC. Protein: CASSLGPGGPYEQYF.

The rearrangement uses TRBV9 and TRBJ1-5; D remains ambiguous. The CDR3 runs to 10 residues. Germline lookup yields CDR1 SGDLS and CDR2 YYNGEE. V dropped 10 bases and J dropped 8 bases, with 10 bases sitting between them. The CDR3: CAARQKPQHF. As DNA, the CDR3 is TGTGCCGCCCGGCAAAAGCCCCAGCATTTT.

In regard to this clone: The same CDR3 also results from other DNA sequences found in this sample. This chain links TRBV18 with TRBJ2-5, with D unclear. Germline lookup yields CDR1 KGHSH and CDR2 LQKENI. The CDR3 sequence is 14 residues long. Trimming took off 3 bases at V and 4 bases at J, with 12 bases between the two ends. Here the CDR3 DNA reads TGTGCCAGCTCACCTCTAAGAGTGGGAGAGACCCAGTACTTC. It yields the protein CASSPLRVGETQYF.